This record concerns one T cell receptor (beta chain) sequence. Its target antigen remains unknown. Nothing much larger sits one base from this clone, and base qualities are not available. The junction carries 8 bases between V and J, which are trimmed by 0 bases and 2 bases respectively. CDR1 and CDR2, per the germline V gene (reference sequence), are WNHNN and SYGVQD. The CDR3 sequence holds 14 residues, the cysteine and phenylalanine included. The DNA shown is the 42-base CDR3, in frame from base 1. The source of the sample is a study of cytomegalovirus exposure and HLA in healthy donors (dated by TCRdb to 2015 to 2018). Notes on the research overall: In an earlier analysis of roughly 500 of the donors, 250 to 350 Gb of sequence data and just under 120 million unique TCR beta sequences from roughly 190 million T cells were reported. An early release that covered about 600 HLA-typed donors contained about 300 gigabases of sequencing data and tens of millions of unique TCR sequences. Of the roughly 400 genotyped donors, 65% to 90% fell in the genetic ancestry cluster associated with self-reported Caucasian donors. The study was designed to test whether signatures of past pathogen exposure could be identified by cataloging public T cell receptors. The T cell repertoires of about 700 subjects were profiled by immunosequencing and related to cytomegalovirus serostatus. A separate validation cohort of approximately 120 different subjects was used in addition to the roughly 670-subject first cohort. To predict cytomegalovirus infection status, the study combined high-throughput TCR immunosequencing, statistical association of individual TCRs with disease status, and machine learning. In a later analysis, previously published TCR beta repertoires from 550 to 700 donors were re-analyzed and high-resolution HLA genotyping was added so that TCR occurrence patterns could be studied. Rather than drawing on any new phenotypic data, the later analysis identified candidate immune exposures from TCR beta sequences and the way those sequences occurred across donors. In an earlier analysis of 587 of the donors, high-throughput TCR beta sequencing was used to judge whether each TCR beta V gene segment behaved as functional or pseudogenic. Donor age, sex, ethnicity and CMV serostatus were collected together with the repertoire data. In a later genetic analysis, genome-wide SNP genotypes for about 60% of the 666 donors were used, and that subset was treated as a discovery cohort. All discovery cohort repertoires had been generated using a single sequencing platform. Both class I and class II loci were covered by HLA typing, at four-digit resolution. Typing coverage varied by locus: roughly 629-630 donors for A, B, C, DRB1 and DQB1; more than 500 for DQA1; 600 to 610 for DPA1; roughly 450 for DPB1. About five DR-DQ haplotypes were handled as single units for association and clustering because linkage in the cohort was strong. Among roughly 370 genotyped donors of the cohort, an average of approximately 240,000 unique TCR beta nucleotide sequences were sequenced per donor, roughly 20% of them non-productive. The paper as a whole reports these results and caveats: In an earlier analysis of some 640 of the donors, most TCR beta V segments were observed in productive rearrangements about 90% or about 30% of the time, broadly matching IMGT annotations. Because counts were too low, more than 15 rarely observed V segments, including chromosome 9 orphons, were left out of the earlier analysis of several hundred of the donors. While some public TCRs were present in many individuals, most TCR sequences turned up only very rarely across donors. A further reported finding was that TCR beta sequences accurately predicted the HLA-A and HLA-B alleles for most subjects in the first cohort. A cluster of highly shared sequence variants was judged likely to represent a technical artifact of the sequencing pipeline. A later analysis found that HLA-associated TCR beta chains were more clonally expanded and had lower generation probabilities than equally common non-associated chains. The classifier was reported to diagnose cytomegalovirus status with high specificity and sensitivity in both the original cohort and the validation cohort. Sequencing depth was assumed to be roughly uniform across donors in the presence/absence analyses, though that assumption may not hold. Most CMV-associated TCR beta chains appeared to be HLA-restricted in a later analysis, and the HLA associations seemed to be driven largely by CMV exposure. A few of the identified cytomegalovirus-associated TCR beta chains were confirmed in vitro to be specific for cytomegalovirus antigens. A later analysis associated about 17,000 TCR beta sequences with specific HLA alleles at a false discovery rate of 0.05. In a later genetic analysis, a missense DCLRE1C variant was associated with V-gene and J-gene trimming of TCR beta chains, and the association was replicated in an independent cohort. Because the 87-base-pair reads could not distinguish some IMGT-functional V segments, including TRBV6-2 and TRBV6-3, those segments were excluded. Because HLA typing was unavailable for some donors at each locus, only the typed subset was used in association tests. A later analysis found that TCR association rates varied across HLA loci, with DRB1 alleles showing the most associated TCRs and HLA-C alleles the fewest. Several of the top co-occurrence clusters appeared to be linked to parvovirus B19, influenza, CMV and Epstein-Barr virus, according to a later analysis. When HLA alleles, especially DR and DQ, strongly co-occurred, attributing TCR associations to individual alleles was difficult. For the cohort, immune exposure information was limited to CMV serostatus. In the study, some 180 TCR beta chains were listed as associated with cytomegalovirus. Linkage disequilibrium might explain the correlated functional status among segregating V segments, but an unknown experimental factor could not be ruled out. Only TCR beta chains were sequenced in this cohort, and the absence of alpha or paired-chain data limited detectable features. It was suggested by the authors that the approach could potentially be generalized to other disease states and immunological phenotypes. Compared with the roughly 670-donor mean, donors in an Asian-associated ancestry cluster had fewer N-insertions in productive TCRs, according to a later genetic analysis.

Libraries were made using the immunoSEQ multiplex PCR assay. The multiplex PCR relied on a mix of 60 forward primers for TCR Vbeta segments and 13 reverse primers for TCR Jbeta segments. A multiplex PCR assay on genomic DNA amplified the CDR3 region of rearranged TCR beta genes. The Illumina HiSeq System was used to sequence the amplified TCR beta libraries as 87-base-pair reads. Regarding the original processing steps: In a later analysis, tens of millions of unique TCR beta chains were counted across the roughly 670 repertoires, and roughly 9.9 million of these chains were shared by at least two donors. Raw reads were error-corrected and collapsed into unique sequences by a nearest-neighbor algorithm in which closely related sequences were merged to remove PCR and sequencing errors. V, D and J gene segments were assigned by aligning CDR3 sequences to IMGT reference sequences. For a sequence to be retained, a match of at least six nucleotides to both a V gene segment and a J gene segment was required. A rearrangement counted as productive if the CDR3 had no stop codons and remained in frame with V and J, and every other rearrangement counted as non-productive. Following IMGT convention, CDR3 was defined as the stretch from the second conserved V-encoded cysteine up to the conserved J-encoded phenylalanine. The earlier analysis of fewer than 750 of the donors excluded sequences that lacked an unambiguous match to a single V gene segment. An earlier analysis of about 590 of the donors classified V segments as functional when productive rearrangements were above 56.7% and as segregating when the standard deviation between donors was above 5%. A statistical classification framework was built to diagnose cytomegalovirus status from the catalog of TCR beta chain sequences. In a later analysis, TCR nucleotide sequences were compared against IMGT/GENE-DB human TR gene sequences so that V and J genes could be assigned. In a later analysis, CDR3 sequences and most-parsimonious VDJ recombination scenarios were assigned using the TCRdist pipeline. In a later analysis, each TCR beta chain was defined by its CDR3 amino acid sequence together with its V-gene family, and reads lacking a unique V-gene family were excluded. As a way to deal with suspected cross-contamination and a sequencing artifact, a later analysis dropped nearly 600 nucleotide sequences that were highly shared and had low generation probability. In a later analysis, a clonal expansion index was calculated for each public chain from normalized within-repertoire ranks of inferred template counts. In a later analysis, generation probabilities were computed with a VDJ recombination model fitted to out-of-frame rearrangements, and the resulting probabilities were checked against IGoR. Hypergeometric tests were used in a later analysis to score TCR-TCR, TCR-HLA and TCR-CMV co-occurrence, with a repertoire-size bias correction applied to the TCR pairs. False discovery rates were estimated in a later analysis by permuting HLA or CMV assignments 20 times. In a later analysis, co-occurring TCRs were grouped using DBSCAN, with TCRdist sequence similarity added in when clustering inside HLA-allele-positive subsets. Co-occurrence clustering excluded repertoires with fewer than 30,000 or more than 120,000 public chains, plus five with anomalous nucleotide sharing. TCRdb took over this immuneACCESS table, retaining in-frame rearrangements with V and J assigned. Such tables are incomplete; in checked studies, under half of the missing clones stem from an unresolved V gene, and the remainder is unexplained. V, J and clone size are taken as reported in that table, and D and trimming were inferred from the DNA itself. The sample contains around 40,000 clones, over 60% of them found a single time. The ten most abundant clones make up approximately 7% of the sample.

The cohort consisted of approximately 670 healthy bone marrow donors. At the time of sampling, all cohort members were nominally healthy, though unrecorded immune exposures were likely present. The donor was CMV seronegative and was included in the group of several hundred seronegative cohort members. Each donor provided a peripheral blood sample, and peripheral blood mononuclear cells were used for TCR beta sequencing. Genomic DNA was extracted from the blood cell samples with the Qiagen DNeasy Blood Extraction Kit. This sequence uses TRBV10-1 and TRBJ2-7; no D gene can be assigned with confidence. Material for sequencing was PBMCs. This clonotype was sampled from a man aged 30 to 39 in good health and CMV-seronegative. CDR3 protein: CASSESSQTYEQYF. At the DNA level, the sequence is TGCGCCAGCAGTGAGTCTTCCCAGACCTACGAGCAGTACTTC.